This TCR beta chain appears in the sequencing data of a study of T cells in Graves' hyperthyroidism and ophthalmopathy. Study-wide results and caveats: Within blood appeared most thyroid clonotypes that had expanded above 0.001. Stable hyperthyroidism was told apart from ophthalmopathy by a model built on 13 V-J features.

CDR3 length: 16 amino acids. V dropped 4 bases and J dropped 5; count of bases not matched to a gene: 13. Germline V gene sequence: CDR1 SGHTS, CDR2 YDEGEE. TCR beta CDR3 region amplification was performed from RNA transcripts. Using the HTBI primer set, a first-round RT-PCR was run on the TCR CDR3. TCRdb re-analysed the multiplex PCR reads in MiXCR, keeping a single row per CDR3 protein. The sample has around 420,000 distinct CDR3 sequences; around 13% are singletons. This clonotype came up a few times. Its target is not known. Lactation, pregnancy, other autoimmune disease or uncontrolled infection led to exclusion of patients. This sample holds PBMCs from about 10 ml fresh peripheral blood.

This TCR came from a woman aged 18-35 years with Graves' hyperthyroidism. The specimen sequenced was blood. The gene calls are TRBV5-8 and TRBJ2-5; 8 positions agree with TRBD1. As DNA, the CDR3 is TGTGCCAGCAGCCCCTTTTCCTCAGGGGGCGCGGAGACCCAGTACTTC. Its protein product is CASSPFSSGGAETQYF.